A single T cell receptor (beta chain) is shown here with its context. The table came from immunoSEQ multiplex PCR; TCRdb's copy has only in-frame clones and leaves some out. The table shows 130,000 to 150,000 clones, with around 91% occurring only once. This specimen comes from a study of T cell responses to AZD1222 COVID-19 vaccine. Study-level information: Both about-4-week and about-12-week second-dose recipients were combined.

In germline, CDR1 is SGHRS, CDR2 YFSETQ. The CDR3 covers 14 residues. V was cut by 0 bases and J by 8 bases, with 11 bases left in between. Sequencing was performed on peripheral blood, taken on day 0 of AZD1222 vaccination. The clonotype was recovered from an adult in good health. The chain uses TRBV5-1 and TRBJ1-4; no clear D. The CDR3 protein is CASSLGTGGEKLFF. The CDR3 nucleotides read TGCGCCAGCAGCTTGGGGACGGGTGGGGAAAAACTGTTTTTT.